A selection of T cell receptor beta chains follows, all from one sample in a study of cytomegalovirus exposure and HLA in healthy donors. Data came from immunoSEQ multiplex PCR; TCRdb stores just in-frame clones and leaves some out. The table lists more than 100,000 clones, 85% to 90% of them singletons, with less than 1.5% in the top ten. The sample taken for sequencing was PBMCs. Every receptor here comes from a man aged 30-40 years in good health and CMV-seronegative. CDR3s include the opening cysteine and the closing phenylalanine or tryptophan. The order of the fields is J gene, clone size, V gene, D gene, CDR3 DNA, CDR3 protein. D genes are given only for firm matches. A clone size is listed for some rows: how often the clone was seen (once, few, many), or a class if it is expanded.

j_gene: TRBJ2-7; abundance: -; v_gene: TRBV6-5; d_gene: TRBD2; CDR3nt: TGTGCCAGCAGTCCCTCCCTGGGGAGGGCCTACGAGCAGTACTTC; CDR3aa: CASSPSLGRAYEQYF
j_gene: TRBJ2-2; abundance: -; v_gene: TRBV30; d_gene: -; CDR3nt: TGTGCCTCCAAAAACACCGGGGAGCTGTTTTTT; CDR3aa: CASKNTGELFF
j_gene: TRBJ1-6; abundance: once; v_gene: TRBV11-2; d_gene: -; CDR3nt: TGTGCCAGCAGCTTCCTAGACGTACTCAATTCACCCCTCCACTTT; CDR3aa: CASSFLDVLNSPLHF
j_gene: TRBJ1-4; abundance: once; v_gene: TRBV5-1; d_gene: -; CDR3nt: TGCGCCAGCAGCTTGGCCGGAGGGGAAAAACTGTTTTTT; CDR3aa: CASSLAGGEKLFF
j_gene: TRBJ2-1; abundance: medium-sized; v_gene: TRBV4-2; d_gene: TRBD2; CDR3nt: TGTGCCAGCAGCCAAGATCTAGCGGGCTCCTACAATGAGCAGTTCTTC; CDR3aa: CASSQDLAGSYNEQFF
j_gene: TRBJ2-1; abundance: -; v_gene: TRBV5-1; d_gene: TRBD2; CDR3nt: TGCGCCAGCAGTCCGGGAGGGTACTACAATGAGCAGTTCTTC; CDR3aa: CASSPGGYYNEQFF
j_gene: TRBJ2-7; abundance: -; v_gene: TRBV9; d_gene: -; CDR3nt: TGTGCCAGCACCCCGGGGCGGGGTGAGTACGAGCAGTACTTC; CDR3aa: CASTPGRGEYEQYF
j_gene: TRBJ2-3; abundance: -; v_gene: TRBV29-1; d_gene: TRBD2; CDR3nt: TGCAGCGTTGATTCCGGGGGGAACACAGATACGCAGTATTTT; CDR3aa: CSVDSGGNTDTQYF
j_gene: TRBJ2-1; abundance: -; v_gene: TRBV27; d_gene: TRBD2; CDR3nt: TGTGCCAGCACTCAAGGGACTAGCGGGAGGAATGAGCAGTTCTTC; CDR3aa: CASTQGTSGRNEQFF
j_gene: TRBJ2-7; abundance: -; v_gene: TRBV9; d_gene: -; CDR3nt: TGTGCCAGCAGCGTGCCAGGGTTCCACGAGCAGTACTTC; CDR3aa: CASSVPGFHEQYF